The clone carrying this T cell receptor (beta chain) was seen only once. The germline V gene has CDR1 SNHLY and CDR2 FYNNEI. V shed 1 base and J shed 6 bases, with 7 bases lying between them. This CDR3 has 13 residues. The data are from a study of cytomegalovirus exposure and HLA in healthy donors. The PCR ran on 60 Vbeta and 13 Jbeta primers. Assay: immunoSEQ multiplex PCR; the TCRdb copy retains only in-frame clones and omits some. The table includes roughly 100,000 clones, around four fifths detected once. The V gene is TRBV2, the J gene TRBJ2-1; D is uncertain. The source material was PBMCs. The sequence came from a woman under 30 in good health and CMV-seropositive. CDR3 amino acids: CASSEGSRNEQFF. The DNA for the CDR3 is TGTGCCAGCAGTGAAGGTAGCCGCAATGAGCAGTTCTTC.